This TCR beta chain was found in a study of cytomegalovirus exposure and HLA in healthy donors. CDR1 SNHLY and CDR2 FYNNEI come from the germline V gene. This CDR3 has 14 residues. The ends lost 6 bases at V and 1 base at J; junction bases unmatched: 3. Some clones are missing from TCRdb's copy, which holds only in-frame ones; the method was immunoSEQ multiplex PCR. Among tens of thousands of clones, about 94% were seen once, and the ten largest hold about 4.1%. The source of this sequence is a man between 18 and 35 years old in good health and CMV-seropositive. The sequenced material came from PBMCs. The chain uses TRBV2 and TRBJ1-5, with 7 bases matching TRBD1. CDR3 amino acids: CASRQGLSNQPQHF. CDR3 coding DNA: TGTGCCAGCAGACAGGGGCTAAGCAATCAGCCCCAGCATTTT.